This T cell receptor beta chain was recovered during a study of blood T cell repertoires in COVID-19. Per the original methods: Estimates of nucleated cell counts were drawn from the amplification of reference gene primers. Produced via immunoSEQ multiplex PCR; TCRdb's table is partial and in-frame only. The DNA was the basis for D and trimming; V, J and clone size are from that table. The sample records over 130,000 clones, about four fifths being singletons. The CDR3 totals 16 residues. V trimming: 0 bases; J trimming: 7 bases; junction bases outside the gene matches: 7. Looked up from germline, CDR1 is MNHEY and CDR2 is SVGAGI.

The chain combines TRBV6-5 with TRBJ2-1; the match to TRBD2 covers 9 bases. Input material: peripheral blood. The sequence was collected from an older man with acute or convalescent COVID-19. The CDR3 protein is CASSYSVLAGVNEQFF. The CDR3 DNA sequence: TGTGCCAGCAGTTACTCGGTTTTAGCGGGGGTAAATGAGCAGTTCTTC.